This T cell receptor beta chain stems from a study of blood T cells in healthy people across ages. V lost 3 bases, J lost 2 bases, and 6 bases stayed unmatched. The CDR3 runs to 14 residues. Germline CDR1 reads SQVTM; CDR2 reads ANQGSEA. With a J-beta primer mix and a sample-barcoded 5' primer, a second PCR ran about 6 to 11 cycles. TCRdb itself ran the 5' RACE reads through MiXCR, one entry per CDR3 protein. The sample lists 750,000 to 950,000 distinct CDR3 sequences; around half were seen once. The sample was blood. The TCR comes from an older man in good health. The chain carries TRBV29-1 and TRBJ2-7, with 8 bases lining up with TRBD1. CDR3 bases: TGCAGCGTTGACCGCGGGACAGGACCCTACGAGCAGTACTTC. It specifies CSVDRGTGPYEQYF.